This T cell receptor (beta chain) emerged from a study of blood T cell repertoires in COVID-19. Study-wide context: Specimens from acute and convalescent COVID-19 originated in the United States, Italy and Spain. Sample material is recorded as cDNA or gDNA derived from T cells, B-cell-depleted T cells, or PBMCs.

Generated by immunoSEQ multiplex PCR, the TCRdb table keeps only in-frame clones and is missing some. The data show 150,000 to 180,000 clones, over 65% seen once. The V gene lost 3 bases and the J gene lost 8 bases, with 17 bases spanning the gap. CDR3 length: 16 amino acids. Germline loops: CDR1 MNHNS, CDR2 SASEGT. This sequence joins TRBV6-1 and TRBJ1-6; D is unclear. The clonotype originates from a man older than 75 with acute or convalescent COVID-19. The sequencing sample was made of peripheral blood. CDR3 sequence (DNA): TGTGCCAGCAGTGAGCTCCTTGGGTTGGGAGATTCACCCCTCCACTTT. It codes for CASSELLGLGDSPLHF.